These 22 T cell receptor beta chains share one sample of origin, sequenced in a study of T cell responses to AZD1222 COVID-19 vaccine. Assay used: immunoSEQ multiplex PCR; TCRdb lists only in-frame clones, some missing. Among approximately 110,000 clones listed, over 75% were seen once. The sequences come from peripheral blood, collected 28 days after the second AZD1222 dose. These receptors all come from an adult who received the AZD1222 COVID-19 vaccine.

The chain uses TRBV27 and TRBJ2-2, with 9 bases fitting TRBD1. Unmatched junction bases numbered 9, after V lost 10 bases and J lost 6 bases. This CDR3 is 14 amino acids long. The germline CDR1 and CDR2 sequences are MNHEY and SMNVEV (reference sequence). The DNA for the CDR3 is TGTGCCATCAGGACAGGGGTAGGACCCGGGGAGCTGTTTTTT. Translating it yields CAIRTGVGPGELFF.

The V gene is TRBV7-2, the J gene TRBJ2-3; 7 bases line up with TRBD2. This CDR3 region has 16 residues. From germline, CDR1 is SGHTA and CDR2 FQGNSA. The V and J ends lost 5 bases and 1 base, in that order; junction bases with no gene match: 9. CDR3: CASSPRGSGGTDTQYF. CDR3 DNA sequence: TGTGCCAGCAGCCCACGTGGGAGCGGGGGCACAGATACGCAGTATTTT.

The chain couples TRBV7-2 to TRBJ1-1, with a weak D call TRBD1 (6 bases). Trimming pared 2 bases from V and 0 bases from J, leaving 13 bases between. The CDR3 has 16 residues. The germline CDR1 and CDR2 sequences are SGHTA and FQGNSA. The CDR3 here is CASSLRGLSMNTEAFF. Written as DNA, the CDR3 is TGTGCCAGCAGCTTACGGGGGCTTAGTATGAACACTGAAGCTTTCTTT.

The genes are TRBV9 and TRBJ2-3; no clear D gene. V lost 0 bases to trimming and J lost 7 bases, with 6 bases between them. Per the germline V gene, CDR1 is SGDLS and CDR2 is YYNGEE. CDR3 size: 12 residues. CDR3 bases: TGTGCCAGCAGCGTAGACCTAAATACGCAGTATTTT. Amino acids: CASSVDLNTQYF.

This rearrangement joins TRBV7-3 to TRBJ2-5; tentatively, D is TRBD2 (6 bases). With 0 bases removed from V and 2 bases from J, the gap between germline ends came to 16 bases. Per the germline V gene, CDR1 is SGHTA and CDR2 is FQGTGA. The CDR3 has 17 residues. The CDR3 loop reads CASSLTGSGRDQETQYF. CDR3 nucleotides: TGTGCCAGCAGCTTAACCGGGTCTGGGCGGGATCAAGAGACCCAGTACTTC.

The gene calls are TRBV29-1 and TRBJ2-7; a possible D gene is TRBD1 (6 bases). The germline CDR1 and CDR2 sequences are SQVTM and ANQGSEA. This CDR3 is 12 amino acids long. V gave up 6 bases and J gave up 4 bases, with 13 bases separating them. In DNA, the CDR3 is TGCAGCGTGACCGGGACACCTTACGAGCAGTACTTC. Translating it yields CSVTGTPYEQYF.

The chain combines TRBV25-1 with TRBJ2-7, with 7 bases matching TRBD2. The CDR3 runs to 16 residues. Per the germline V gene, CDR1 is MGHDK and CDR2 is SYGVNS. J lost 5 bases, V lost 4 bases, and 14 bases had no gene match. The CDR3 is CASSGVRGRSHHEQYF. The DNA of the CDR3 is TGTGCCAGCAGTGGGGTCCGCGGGAGAAGTCACCACGAGCAGTACTTC.

For the CDR3, the DNA is TGTGCCAGCAGCTACAGGTCCTCTGGAAACACCATATATTTT. Protein sequence: CASSYRSSGNTIYF. The chain is built from TRBV11-2 and TRBJ1-3; possible D gene TRBD1, 5 bases. The CDR3 runs 14 residues. Trimming cost V 4 bases and J 0 bases, with 7 bases left between them. Germline CDR1 SGHAT, CDR2 FQNNGV.

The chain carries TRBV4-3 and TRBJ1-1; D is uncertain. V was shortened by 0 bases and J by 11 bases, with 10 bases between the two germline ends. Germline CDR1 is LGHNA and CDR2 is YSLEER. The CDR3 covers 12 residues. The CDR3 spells CASSQDRTRAFF. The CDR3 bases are TGCGCCAGCAGCCAAGACAGAACGCGGGCTTTCTTT.

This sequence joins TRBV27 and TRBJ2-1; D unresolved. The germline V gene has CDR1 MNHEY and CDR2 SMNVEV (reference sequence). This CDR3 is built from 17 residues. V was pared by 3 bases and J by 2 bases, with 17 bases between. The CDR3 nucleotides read TGTGCCAGCAGTTTCGCCTCTACGAGGAGCCCCTACAATGAGCAGTTCTTC. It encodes CASSFASTRSPYNEQFF.

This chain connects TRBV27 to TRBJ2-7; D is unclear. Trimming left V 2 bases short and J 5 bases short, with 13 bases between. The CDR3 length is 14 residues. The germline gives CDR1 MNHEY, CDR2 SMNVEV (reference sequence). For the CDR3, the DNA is TGTGCCAGCAGTTTAAAGTCGATAGCCCACGAGCAGTACTTC. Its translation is CASSLKSIAHEQYF.

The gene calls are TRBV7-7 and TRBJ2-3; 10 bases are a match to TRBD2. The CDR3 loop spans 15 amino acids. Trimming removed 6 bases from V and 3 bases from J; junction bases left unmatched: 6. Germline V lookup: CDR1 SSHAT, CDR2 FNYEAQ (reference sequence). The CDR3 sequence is CASSQAGGRTDTQYF. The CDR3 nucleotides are TGTGCCAGCAGTCAAGCGGGGGGGAGGACAGATACGCAGTATTTT.

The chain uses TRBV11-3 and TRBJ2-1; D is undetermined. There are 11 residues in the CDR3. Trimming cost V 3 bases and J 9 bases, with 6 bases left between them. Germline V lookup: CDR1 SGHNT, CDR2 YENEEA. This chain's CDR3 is CASSFAGEQFF. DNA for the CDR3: TGTGCCAGCAGCTTCGCCGGTGAGCAGTTCTTC.

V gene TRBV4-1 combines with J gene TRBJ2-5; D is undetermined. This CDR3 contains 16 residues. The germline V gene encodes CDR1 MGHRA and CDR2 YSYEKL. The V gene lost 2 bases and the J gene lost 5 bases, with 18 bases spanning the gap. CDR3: CASSQQRAAAEETQYF. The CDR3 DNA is TGCGCCAGCAGCCAACAACGGGCCGCGGCCGAGGAGACCCAGTACTTC.

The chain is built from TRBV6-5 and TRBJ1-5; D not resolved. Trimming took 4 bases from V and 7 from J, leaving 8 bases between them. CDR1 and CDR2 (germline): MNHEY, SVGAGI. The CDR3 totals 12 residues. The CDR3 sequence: CASSSPGQPQHF. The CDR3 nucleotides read TGTGCCAGCAGTTCTCCGGGCCAGCCCCAGCATTTT.

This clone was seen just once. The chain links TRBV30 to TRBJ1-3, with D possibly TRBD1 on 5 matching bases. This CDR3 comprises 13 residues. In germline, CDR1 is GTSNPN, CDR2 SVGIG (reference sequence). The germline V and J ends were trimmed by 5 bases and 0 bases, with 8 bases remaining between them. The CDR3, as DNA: TGTGCCTGGGGGGGACTCTCTGGAAACACCATATATTTT. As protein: CAWGGLSGNTIYF.

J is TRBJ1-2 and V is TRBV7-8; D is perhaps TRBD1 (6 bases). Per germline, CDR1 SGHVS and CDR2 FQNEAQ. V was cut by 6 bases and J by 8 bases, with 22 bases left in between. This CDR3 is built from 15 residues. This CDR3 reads CASSPRFTGNGGYTF. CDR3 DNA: TGTGCCAGCAGTCCGAGATTCACAGGGAATGGAGGCTACACCTTC.

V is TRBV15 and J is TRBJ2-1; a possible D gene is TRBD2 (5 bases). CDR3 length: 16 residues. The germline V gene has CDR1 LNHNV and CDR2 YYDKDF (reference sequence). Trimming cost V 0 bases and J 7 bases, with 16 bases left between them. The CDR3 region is CATSRDRGRGANEQFF. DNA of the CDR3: TGTGCCACCAGCAGAGATCGGGGTAGAGGTGCTAATGAGCAGTTCTTC.

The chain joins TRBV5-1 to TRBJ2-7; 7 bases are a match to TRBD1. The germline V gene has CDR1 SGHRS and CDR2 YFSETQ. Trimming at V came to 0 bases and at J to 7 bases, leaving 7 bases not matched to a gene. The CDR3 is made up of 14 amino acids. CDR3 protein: CASSLGQGSEEQYF. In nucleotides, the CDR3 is TGCGCCAGCAGCTTGGGACAGGGAAGTGAGGAGCAGTACTTC.

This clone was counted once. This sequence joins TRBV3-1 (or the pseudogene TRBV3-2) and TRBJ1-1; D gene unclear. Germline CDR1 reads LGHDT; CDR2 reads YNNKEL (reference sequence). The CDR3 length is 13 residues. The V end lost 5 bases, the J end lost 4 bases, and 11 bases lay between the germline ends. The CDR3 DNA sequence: TGTGCCAGCAGCTCTGGTGGCAGCACTGAAGCTTTCTTT. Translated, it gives CASSSGGSTEAFF.

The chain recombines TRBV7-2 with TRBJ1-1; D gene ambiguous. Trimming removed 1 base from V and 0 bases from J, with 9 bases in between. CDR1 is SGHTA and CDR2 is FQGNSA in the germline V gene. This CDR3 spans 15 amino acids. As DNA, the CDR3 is TGTGCCAGCAGCTTAGAGGGCAGACTGAACACTGAAGCTTTCTTT. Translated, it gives CASSLEGRLNTEAFF.

This CDR3 is CASSFRAQSSYNEQFF. The CDR3 nucleotides are TGTGCCAGCAGTTTCAGGGCCCAGAGCTCCTACAATGAGCAGTTCTTC. The chain is built from TRBV6-2 or TRBV6-3 and TRBJ2-1, with D possibly matching TRBD1 (5 bases). V was clipped by 4 bases and J by 0 bases, with 13 bases between them. The germline CDR1 and CDR2 sequences are MNHEY and SVGEGT. This CDR3 is built from 16 residues.